The sequence of this TCR beta chain was determined in a study of siplizumab effects on memory and regulatory T cells. Whole-study results and caveats: Reactions containing siplizumab showed mappable alloreactive CD4+ clones averaging roughly 67% Treg-derived, versus 25% to 30% in controls. Proliferating Tregs' suppressive function in siplizumab cultures went unconfirmed.

Turning to this clone: Its target is unknown.

Profiled with immunoSEQ multiplex PCR; TCRdb holds only in-frame clones, not every one. The repertoire holds approximately 60,000 clones, with roughly 96% as singletons. Sequenced: naive CD8+ T cells sorted from blood. The sequence was obtained from a human donor in good health.

CDR3 loop: CARIQRGGKNGETQYF. CDR3 in DNA: TGCGCCAGAATACAACGAGGGGGGAAGAATGGGGAGACCCAGTACTTC. The chain has TRBV4-3 and TRBJ2-5; D possibly uses TRBD1 or TRBD2 (6 bases each). The CDR3 has 16 residues. The germline V gene has CDR1 LGHNA and CDR2 YSLEER. V was cut by 9 bases and J by 5 bases, with 25 bases left in between.